The sequence of this T cell receptor (beta chain) was determined in a study of T cells in Graves' hyperthyroidism and ophthalmopathy. Overall study context: Initial diagnosis, before any treatment, was when peripheral blood was collected.

Study-level points and caveats: Most thyroid clonotypes with frequency above 0.001 were detected in blood.

Criteria for exclusion of patients were uncontrolled infection, other autoimmune disease, pregnancy or lactation. Researchers took RNA transcripts and amplified the TCR beta CDR3 regions from them. The HTBI primer set drove a first-round RT-PCR of the TCR CDR3. TCRdb re-called the multiplex PCR reads through MiXCR, storing one row per CDR3 protein. This sample yields more than 450,000 distinct CDR3 sequences, of which 15% to 20% are seen a single time; over 45% belongs to the top ten. A remark on this clonotype: The target antigen is unknown.

Sequencing used blood. The TCR sequence derives from a man in his forties or fifties with Graves' ophthalmopathy.

The CDR3 loop reads CASSMGDRGQETQYF. The CDR3 bases are TGCGCCAGCAGCATGGGGGACAGGGGGCAAGAGACCCAGTACTTC. The V gene is TRBV5-1, the J gene TRBJ2-5; 11 positions agree with TRBD1. Germline CDR1 and CDR2: SGHRS and YFSETQ. Trimming at V came to 4 bases and at J to 2 bases, leaving 4 bases not matched to a gene. This CDR3 has 15 amino acids.